The rows below give T cell receptor beta chains drawn from one sample of a study of OX40 agonist ivuxolimab in advanced cancers. Profiling relied on immunoSEQ multiplex PCR, and the TCRdb table lists in-frame clones only, not all of them. The sample consists of around 64,000 clones, around 85% of them appearing once. Sequencing was performed on CD4+ or CD8+ T cells sorted from blood, taken in a trial of the OX40 agonist ivuxolimab. The receptors come from an adult with an advanced solid tumor such as melanoma, head and neck, liver or kidney cancer. Each CDR3 is given with its conserved first and last residue. The D gene is left open where the match is weak. Clone size is given for some rows only: seen once, a few or many times, or a class if the clone is expanded.

TRBV19	.	.	TRBJ1-2	TGTGCCAGTATCGATACCCGGGGGGTGAACTATGGCTACACCTTC	CASIDTRGVNYGYTF
TRBV30	.	.	TRBJ1-3	TGTGCCTGGGGACTGTCTGGAAACACCATATATTTT	CAWGLSGNTIYF
TRBV6-5	.	.	TRBJ1-2	TGTGCCAGCAGTAGGGGATTAGGGTTGGGCTATGGCTACACCTTC	CASSRGLGLGYGYTF
TRBV14	.	.	TRBJ2-6	TGTGCCAGCAGCCCCATGGGGGGATTGACTGGGGCCAACGTCCTGACTTTC	CASSPMGGLTGANVLTF
TRBV10-3	.	.	TRBJ1-4	TGTGCCATCAGTCAAGATGGACAGAAAGAAAAACTGTTTTTT	CAISQDGQKEKLFF
TRBV28	.	.	TRBJ1-4	TGTGCCAGCGCTACTAAGGGTGAAAAACTGTTTTTT	CASATKGEKLFF
TRBV5-1	.	TRBD1	TRBJ1-4	TGCGCCAGCAGGGCGGGGACAGGGAATGAAAAACTGTTTTTT	CASRAGTGNEKLFF
TRBV14	.	.	TRBJ2-7	TGTGCCAGCAGCCAAGCGGTCTACGAGCAGTACTTC	CASSQAVYEQYF
TRBV11-2	few	.	TRBJ1-1	TGTGCCAGCAGCTTCACCGCAGGTGTAGACACTGAAGCTTTCTTT	CASSFTAGVDTEAFF
TRBV6-5	few	.	TRBJ1-2	TGTGCCAGCAGTATGGGACGCAGCGGCTACACCTTC	CASSMGRSGYTF
TRBV5-1	.	TRBD1	TRBJ1-1	TGCGCCAGCAGTCGGACAGGGGGGAACACTGAAGCTTTCTTT	CASSRTGGNTEAFF
TRBV6-1	.	.	TRBJ2-1	TGTGCCAGCAGTGATACCGGACGGACCCGGGAGCAGTTCTTC	CASSDTGRTREQFF
TRBV5-1	.	TRBD1	TRBJ1-1	TGCGCCAGCAGCTTAACATGGGACAGGAGCACTGAAGCTTTCTTT	CASSLTWDRSTEAFF
TRBV19	.	TRBD1	TRBJ2-1	TGTGCCAGTAGTACAGCCACAGGGGGAACTGAGCAGTTCTTC	CASSTATGGTEQFF
TRBV5-8	.	.	TRBJ1-4	TGTGCCAGCAGTTCGTTCAGGGTGGGCGGAAAACTGTTTTTT	CASSSFRVGGKLFF
TRBV7-3	.	.	TRBJ1-3	TGTGCCAGCAGCTTGGATGGAAACTCTGGAAACACCATATATTTT	CASSLDGNSGNTIYF
TRBV7-3	.	.	TRBJ2-3	TGTGCCAGCAGCGCCACAGATACGCAGTATTTT	CASSATDTQYF
TRBV6-5	.	TRBD1	TRBJ2-5	TGTGCCAGCAGTTACTCCTCTCGGACAGGGGGAGAGACCCAGTACTTC	CASSYSSRTGGETQYF
TRBV5-1	few	.	TRBJ2-1	TGCGCCAGCAGCTTGGTGCAGGGTAGCCATGAGCAGTTCTTC	CASSLVQGSHEQFF
TRBV11-2	.	.	TRBJ2-2	TGTGCCAGCAGCTTCGAGGGGGCGGGGACCGGGGAGCTGTTTTTT	CASSFEGAGTGELFF
TRBV9	.	TRBD1	TRBJ1-1	TGTGCCAGCAGCGAGGGGGCGCAAGTGGGGAACACTGAAGCTTTCTTT	CASSEGAQVGNTEAFF
TRBV14	.	.	TRBJ2-6	TGTGCCAGCAGCCGAGAAAGGGCTGGGGCCAACGTCCTGACTTTC	CASSRERAGANVLTF
TRBV5-1	.	.	TRBJ2-3	TGCGCCAGCGCCAGGGCGTCGGATACGCAGTATTTT	CASARASDTQYF
TRBV11-2	.	TRBD1	TRBJ1-1	TGTGCCAGCAGCGTAGGGGACAGGAACACTGAAGCTTTCTTT	CASSVGDRNTEAFF
TRBV6-4	.	.	TRBJ2-2	TGTGCCAGCTACAGCCTCTCCGGGGAGCTGTTTTTT	CASYSLSGELFF
TRBV9	.	TRBD1	TRBJ1-3	TGTGCCAGCAGCCTCCACCCCGACAGGGCTGGAAACACCATATATTTT	CASSLHPDRAGNTIYF
TRBV5-1	once	.	TRBJ2-4	TGCGCCAGCAGCTTGGGGGGCCAAGGGAAGGAAAACATTCAGTACTTC	CASSLGGQGKENIQYF
TRBV28	.	.	TRBJ2-1	TGTGCCAGCAGGGAGGGGGCTTACAATGAGCAGTTCTTC	CASREGAYNEQFF
TRBV7-9	.	TRBD2	TRBJ2-1	TGTGCCAGCAGCTTGAGCGGGAGGGCCCGGAATGAGCAGTTCTTC	CASSLSGRARNEQFF
TRBV5-5	.	TRBD1	TRBJ2-2	TGTGCCAGCAGCAAGACAGGGGGTGCAGCGAACACCGGGGAGCTGTTTTTT	CASSKTGGAANTGELFF
TRBV5-6	.	TRBD1	TRBJ1-5	TGTGCCAGCAGCAGGACAGGGGGCAATCAGCCCCAGCATTTT	CASSRTGGNQPQHF
TRBV21-1	.	.	TRBJ2-2	TGTGCCAGCAGCAAACCGACAGGGGAAGGCACCGGGGAGCTGTTTTTT	CASSKPTGEGTGELFF
TRBV5-1	.	.	TRBJ2-3	TGCGCCAGCAGCTTGGCAGGGACGAGGGATACGCAGTATTTT	CASSLAGTRDTQYF
TRBV28	.	.	TRBJ2-4	TGTGCCAGCAGTTTATCCCCCGGGACAAGGGTAGACGGGCGCGTTCTCTTAGCCAAAAACATTCAGTACTTC	CASSLSPGTRVDGRVLLAKNIQYF
TRBV7-2	.	TRBD1	TRBJ2-5	TGTGCCAGCAGCCGGGACAGACAAGAGACCCAGTACTTC	CASSRDRQETQYF
TRBV7-2	.	.	TRBJ1-2	TGTGCCAGCAGCCTATTCTATGGCTACACCTTC	CASSLFYGYTF
TRBV9	.	.	TRBJ2-1	TGTGCCAGCAGCGTAGGTTCCCCCTACAATGAGCAGTTCTTC	CASSVGSPYNEQFF
TRBV6-5	.	TRBD1	TRBJ1-1	TGTGCCAGCAGTTACTCGAAAGGGGGCTTCACTGAAGCTTTCTTT	CASSYSKGGFTEAFF
TRBV5-6	few	.	TRBJ1-2	TGTGCCAGCATTAACCCAGATACGTGGGGCTACACCTTC	CASINPDTWGYTF
TRBV28	.	.	TRBJ1-2	TGTGCCAGCAGTTTGGTTGAGAACTATGGCTACACCTTC	CASSLVENYGYTF
TRBV29-1	.	.	TRBJ2-7	TGCAGCGTTGAAGTCAGTGCTACCTACGAGCAGTACTTC	CSVEVSATYEQYF
TRBV28	once	.	TRBJ1-5	TGTGCCAGCAGTCCGACAGATAGCAATCAGCCCCAGCATTTT	CASSPTDSNQPQHF
TRBV28	.	.	TRBJ2-7	TGTGCCAGCAGCTCAGGGGGGTTTGCGCGTGTGGAGCAGTACTTC	CASSSGGFARVEQYF
TRBV7-3	.	TRBD1	TRBJ2-3	TGTGCCAGCAGCCGCCAGGGGGCTCGCACAGATACGCAGTATTTT	CASSRQGARTDTQYF
TRBV7-3	once	TRBD2	TRBJ2-7	TGTGCCAGCAGTAGCGGGCCCTCCTACGAGCAGTACTTC	CASSSGPSYEQYF
TRBV6-1	.	.	TRBJ2-5	TGTGCCAGCAGTGTAGGGACGGCCCAAGAGACCCAGTACTTC	CASSVGTAQETQYF
TRBV6-1	.	.	TRBJ2-1	TGTGCCAGCACTAGTAGGGGTACTGAGAGTGAGCAGTTCTTC	CASTSRGTESEQFF